This T cell receptor (beta chain) came from a study of shared clonotypes between healthy human individuals. Each PCR replicate from the sorted subsets contained approximately 0.2 ug DNA, which is 25,000 to 30,000 T cell genomes. As originally analysed: ImmunoSEQ only sent back junction sequences with no quality scores, so filtering was done differently. TCRdb's table, derived via immunoSEQ multiplex PCR, lists solely in-frame clones and lacks some. V and J calls plus clone size are reproduced from that table; the DNA served to infer D and trimming. Of some 2.4 million clones in the sample, 90% to 95% were seen once. Trimming shortened V by 5 bases and J by 3 bases, and 17 bases separated the two germline ends. The CDR3 length is 15 residues. Germline V gene sequence: CDR1 SGHVS, CDR2 FQNEAQ.

The sequence was obtained from a young man in good health. Some clones in this sample may be carry-over from other donors' samples. The gene calls are TRBV7-8 and TRBJ2-7; tentative D call: TRBD1 (5 bases). What was sequenced was naive CD4+ T cells from PBMCs. Subset defined: CD45RA+ positively selected. CDR3 nucleotides: TGTGCCAGCAGCCTAATGGGGCAGACAATCTACGAGCAGTACTTC. Residues: CASSLMGQTIYEQYF.